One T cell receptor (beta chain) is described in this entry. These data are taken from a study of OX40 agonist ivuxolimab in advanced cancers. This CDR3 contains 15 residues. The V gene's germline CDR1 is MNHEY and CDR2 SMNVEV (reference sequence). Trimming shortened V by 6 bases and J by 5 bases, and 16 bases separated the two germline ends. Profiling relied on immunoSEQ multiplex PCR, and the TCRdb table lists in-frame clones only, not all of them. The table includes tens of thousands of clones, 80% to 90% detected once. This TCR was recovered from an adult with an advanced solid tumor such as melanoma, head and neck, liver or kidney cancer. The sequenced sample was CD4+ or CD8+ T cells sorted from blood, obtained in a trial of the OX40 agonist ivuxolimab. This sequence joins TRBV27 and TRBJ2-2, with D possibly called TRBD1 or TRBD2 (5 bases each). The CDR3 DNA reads TGTGCCAGCAGCCCGCTCGGGGCTGGGACCGGGGAGCTGTTTTTT. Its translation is CASSPLGAGTGELFF.